Presented here are 12 T cell receptor beta chains from one specimen sequenced in a study of CD8+ T cells in alopecia areata. cDNA prepared by RNA extraction and subsequent reverse transcription served as the template for sequencing. Sequencing was performed with immunoSEQ multiplex PCR; in TCRdb, only in-frame clones are kept and a portion is missing. The table has 150,000 to 200,000 clones, around 64% seen once. Indicated treatment: oral pan-JAK inhibitor, 5-10 mg twice daily. Sequences were derived from CD4+ T cells sorted from blood, sampled around week 49, from a patient treated with tofacitinib. The receptors were sampled from a human donor with alopecia areata.

DNA for the CDR3: TGTGCCTGGAGTCAGCAGGGAACCACCGGGGAGCTGTTTTTT. It yields the protein CAWSQQGTTGELFF. The chain has TRBV30 and TRBJ2-2; tentative D call: TRBD1 (5 bases). The CDR3 covers 14 residues. Trimming shortened V by 2 bases and J by 4 bases, and 11 bases separated the two germline ends. Germline assignment: CDR1 GTSNPN and CDR2 SVGIG (reference sequence).

The chain combines TRBV2 with TRBJ2-2; 8 nucleotides line up with TRBD1. After removal of 0 bases from V and 7 bases from J, the junction contained 4 bases not matched to a gene. There are 15 residues in the CDR3. Germline V gene lookup returns CDR1 SNHLY and CDR2 FYNNEI. CDR3 protein: CASSEAPGGIGELFF. The DNA for the CDR3 is TGTGCCAGCAGTGAAGCGCCAGGGGGCATCGGGGAGCTGTTTTTT.

The chain carries TRBV30 and TRBJ1-4; 7 bases agree with TRBD1. The CDR3 is made up of 15 amino acids. Germline V gives CDR1 GTSNPN, CDR2 SVGIG (reference sequence). The V and J ends lost 3 bases and 5 bases, in that order; junction bases with no gene match: 9. CDR3 in amino acids: CAWRDPGQRNEKLFF. The CDR3, as DNA: TGTGCCTGGAGAGATCCGGGACAGCGAAATGAAAAACTGTTTTTT. The complete variable domain, with remaining parts taken from reference TRBV30 and TRBJ1-4, reads SQTIHQWPATLVQPVGSPLSLECTVEGTSNPNLYWYRQAAGRGLQLLFYSVGIGQISSEVPQNLSASRPQDRQFILSSKKLLLSDSGFYLCAWRDPGQRNEKLFFGSGTQLSVL.

The chain links TRBV2 to TRBJ1-5, with 10 bases lining up with TRBD1. V lost 7 bases to trimming and J lost 4 bases; unmatched junction nucleotides: 4. The CDR3 has 14 residues. Germline V lookup: CDR1 SNHLY, CDR2 FYNNEI. CDR3 nucleotides: TGTGCCAGCACCAGACAGGGGGCGAATCAGCCCCAGCATTTT. Translating gives CASTRQGANQPQHF.

The CDR3 sequence is CAWSNRGNTEAFF. CDR3 sequence (DNA): TGTGCCTGGAGTAACAGGGGGAACACTGAAGCTTTCTTT. J is TRBJ1-1 and V is TRBV30; TRBD1 aligns across 7 bases. Germline CDR1 and CDR2: GTSNPN and SVGIG (reference sequence). This CDR3 spans 13 amino acids. The V and J ends lost 2 bases and 1 base, in that order; junction bases with no gene match: 1.

The chain carries TRBV5-1 and TRBJ2-1; 10 bases are shared with TRBD1. The CDR3 extends over 14 amino acids. Trimming at V came to 5 bases and at J to 9 bases, leaving 8 bases not matched to a gene. Per the germline V gene, CDR1 is SGHRS and CDR2 is YFSETQ. The CDR3 loop reads CASSRGQGSAEQFF. CDR3 bases: TGCGCCAGCAGTCGGGGACAGGGGAGTGCTGAGCAGTTCTTC. Full variable domain (remainder filled in from reference TRBV5-1 and TRBJ2-1): KAGVTQTPRYLIKTRGQQVTLSCSPISGHRSVSWYQQTPGQGLQFLFEYFSETQRNKGNFPGRFSGRQFSNSRSEMNVSTLELGDSALYLCASSRGQGSAEQFFGPGTRLTVL.

This clone has a handful of counts. The chain combines TRBV29-1 with TRBJ1-5; no definite D call. This CDR3 comprises 13 residues. Germline assignment: CDR1 SQVTM and CDR2 ANQGSEA. V was clipped by 4 bases and J by 0 bases, with 7 bases between them. The CDR3 nucleotides read TGCAGCGTTGCGCGGGGTAGCAATCAGCCCCAGCATTTT. This sequence encodes CSVARGSNQPQHF.

In its sample, this clone was seen a few times. This chain joins TRBV10-3 and TRBJ1-6; 9 bases map to TRBD1. V gave up 6 bases and J gave up 7 bases; unmatched junction bases: 1. CDR1 is ENHRY and CDR2 is SYGVKD in the germline V gene. CDR3 length: 13 residues. The CDR3 DNA reads as TGTGCCATCAGCGGGACAGGGAATTCACCCCTCCACTTT. It translates to CAISGTGNSPLHF.

This clone was found once. The genes are TRBV5-1 and TRBJ2-1; 8 bases fit TRBD1. The CDR3 contains 13 residues. The V gene end was trimmed by 7 bases and the J gene end by 9 bases; junction bases not matched to a gene: 9. Looked up from germline, CDR1 is SGHRS and CDR2 is YFSETQ. CDR3 sequence reads: CASGTGDFGEQFF. The CDR3 DNA follows: TGCGCCAGCGGGACAGGCGATTTCGGTGAGCAGTTCTTC.

The V and J genes are TRBV30 and TRBJ2-3; possible D gene TRBD2, 7 bases. The germline V gene has CDR1 GTSNPN and CDR2 SVGIG (reference sequence). The V and J ends lost 5 bases and 0 bases respectively, with 15 bases between them. The CDR3 totals 15 residues. The CDR3 is CAWDGGGGSTDTQYF. Written as DNA, the CDR3 is TGTGCCTGGGACGGCGGCGGGGGCAGCACAGATACGCAGTATTTT.

The gene calls are TRBV5-1 and TRBJ1-2; possible D gene TRBD1, 6 bases. Trimming removed 3 bases at V and 5 bases at J, with 11 bases between. CDR3 length: 13 amino acids. Germline V gene data show CDR1 as SGHRS and CDR2 as YFSETQ. CDR3 loop: CASSSQGLYGYTF. The CDR3 nucleotides are TGCGCCAGCAGCTCACAGGGCTTATATGGCTACACCTTC.

The chain combines TRBV30 with TRBJ1-5, with D hard to call. Germline V CDR1 and CDR2: GTSNPN, SVGIG (reference sequence). V gave up 0 bases and J gave up 7 bases, with 10 bases separating them. The CDR3 loop spans 13 amino acids. The CDR3 loop is CAWSVGPSQPQHF. CDR3 bases: TGTGCCTGGAGTGTAGGTCCCAGCCAGCCCCAGCATTTT. The whole variable domain, filled in from reference TRBV30 and TRBJ1-5, reads SQTIHQWPATLVQPVGSPLSLECTVEGTSNPNLYWYRQAAGRGLQLLFYSVGIGQISSEVPQNLSASRPQDRQFILSSKKLLLSDSGFYLCAWSVGPSQPQHFGDGTRLSIL.